Here is one T cell receptor beta chain with its context. Its antigen is as yet unknown. Here immunoSEQ multiplex PCR was the method, and the copy in TCRdb shows in-frame clones only, minus some. The data show 130,000 or so clones, roughly 93% seen once. This sample is part of a study of OX40 agonist ivuxolimab in advanced cancers. At the level of the study: All patients had ivuxolimab intravenously every 2 weeks at 0.01 to 10 mg/kg. Recorded diagnoses for dose-escalation patients were hepatocellular carcinoma, melanoma, renal cell or head and neck cancer. Patients achieving partial responses numbered three: one hepatocellular carcinoma case and two cutaneous melanoma cases. Study-wide results and limits: Clonal expansion by week 6 occurred in CD4+ and CD8+ blood T cells (at 0.1 to 3.0 mg/kg).

The CDR3 extends over 17 amino acids. Germline CDR1 reads ENHRY; CDR2 reads SYGVKD. V lost 6 bases to trimming and J lost 4 bases; unmatched junction nucleotides: 12. The specimen comprised CD4+ or CD8+ T cells sorted from blood, sampled in a trial of the OX40 agonist ivuxolimab. The sequence was obtained from an adult with an advanced solid tumor such as melanoma, head and neck, liver or kidney cancer. This chain joins TRBV10-3 and TRBJ2-1; TRBD1 aligns across 10 bases. Here the CDR3 reads CAIRSDRGSPLYNEQFF. CDR3 bases: TGTGCCATCAGGTCGGACAGGGGGTCCCCTCTTTACAATGAGCAGTTCTTC.